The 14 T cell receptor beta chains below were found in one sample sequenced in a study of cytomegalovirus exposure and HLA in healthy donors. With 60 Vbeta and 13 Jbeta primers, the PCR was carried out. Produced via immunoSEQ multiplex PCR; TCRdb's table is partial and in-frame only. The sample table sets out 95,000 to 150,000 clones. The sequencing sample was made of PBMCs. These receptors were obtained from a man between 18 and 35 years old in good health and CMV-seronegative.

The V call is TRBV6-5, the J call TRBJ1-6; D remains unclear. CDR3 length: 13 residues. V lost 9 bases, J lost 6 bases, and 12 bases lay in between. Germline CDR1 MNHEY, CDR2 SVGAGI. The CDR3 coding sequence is TGTGCCAGATGGTTGGGCAGTAATTCACCCCTCCACTTT. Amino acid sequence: CARWLGSNSPLHF.

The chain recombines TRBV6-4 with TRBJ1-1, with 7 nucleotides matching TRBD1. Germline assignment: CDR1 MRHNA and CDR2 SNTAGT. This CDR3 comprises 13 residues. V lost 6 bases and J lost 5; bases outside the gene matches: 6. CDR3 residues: CASSTGAKTEAFF. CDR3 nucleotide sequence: TGTGCCAGCAGCACAGGGGCTAAGACTGAAGCTTTCTTT.

CDR3 amino acids: CASSYKGGLLNEKLFF. The CDR3 DNA sequence: TGTGCCAGCAGCTATAAAGGAGGGCTCCTTAATGAAAAACTGTTTTTT. This chain uses TRBV2 with TRBJ1-4, with no clear D. From germline, CDR1 is SNHLY and CDR2 FYNNEI. The CDR3 sequence is 16 residues long. The V and J ends lost 6 bases and 4 bases respectively, with 18 bases between them.

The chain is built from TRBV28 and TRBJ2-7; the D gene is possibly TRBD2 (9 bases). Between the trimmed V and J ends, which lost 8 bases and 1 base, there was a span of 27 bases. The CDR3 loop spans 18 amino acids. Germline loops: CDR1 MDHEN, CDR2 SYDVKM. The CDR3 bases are TGTGCCAGCGAAACGAGCCAGGGGGCTAGCGGGGTTTCCTACGAGCAGTACTTC. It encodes CASETSQGASGVSYEQYF.

The chain's CDR3 is CASSSFQGTGSIGEQFF. The CDR3 nucleotides are TGTGCCAGCAGCTCTTTTCAAGGGACAGGTAGTATCGGGGAGCAGTTCTTC. The genes are TRBV11-3 and TRBJ2-1; 8 bases fit TRBD1. CDR1 is SGHNT and CDR2 is YENEEA in the germline V gene. The V gene end was trimmed by 4 bases and the J gene end by 10 bases; junction bases not matched to a gene: 18. The CDR3 runs to 17 residues.

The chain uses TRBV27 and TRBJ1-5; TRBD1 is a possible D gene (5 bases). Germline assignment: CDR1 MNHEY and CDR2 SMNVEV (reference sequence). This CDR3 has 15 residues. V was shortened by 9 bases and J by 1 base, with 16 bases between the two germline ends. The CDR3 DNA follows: TGTGCCAGTAAGCAGTGGACATCAAGCAATCAGCCCCAGCATTTT. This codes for CASKQWTSSNQPQHF.

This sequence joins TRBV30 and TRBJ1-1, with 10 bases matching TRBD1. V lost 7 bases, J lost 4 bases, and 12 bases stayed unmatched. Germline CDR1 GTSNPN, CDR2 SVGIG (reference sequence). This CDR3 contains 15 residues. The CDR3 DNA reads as TGTGCCTTCTTCCGCTCGGGACAGGGGAGCACTGAAGCTTTCTTT. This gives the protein CAFFRSGQGSTEAFF. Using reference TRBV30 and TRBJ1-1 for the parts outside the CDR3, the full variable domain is SQTIHQWPATLVQPVGSPLSLECTVEGTSNPNLYWYRQAAGRGLQLLFYSVGIGQISSEVPQNLSASRPQDRQFILSSKKLLLSDSGFYLCAFFRSGQGSTEAFFGQGTRLTVV.

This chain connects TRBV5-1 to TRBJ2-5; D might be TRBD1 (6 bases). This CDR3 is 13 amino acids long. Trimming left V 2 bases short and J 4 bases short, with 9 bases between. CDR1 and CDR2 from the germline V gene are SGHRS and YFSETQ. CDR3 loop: CASSFRGGETQYF. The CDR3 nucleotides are TGCGCCAGCAGCTTCAGGGGCGGAGAGACCCAGTACTTC.

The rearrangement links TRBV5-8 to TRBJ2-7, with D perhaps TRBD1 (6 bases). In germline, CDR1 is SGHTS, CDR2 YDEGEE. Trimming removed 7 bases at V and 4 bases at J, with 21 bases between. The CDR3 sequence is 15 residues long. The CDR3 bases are TGTGCCAGCTTGGGACACCCCAATAGTCTATACGAGCAGTACTTC. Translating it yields CASLGHPNSLYEQYF. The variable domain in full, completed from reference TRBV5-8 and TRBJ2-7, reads EAGVTQSPTHLIKTRGQQATLRCSPISGHTSVYWYQQALGLGLQFLLWYDEGEERNRGNFPPRFSGRQFPNYSSELNVNALELEDSALYLCASLGHPNSLYEQYFGPGTRLTVT.

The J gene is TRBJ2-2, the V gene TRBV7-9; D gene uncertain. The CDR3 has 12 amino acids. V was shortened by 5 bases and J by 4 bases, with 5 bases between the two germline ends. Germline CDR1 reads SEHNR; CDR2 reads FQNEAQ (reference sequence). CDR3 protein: CASSPFTGELFF. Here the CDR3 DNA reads TGTGCCAGCAGCCCGTTCACCGGGGAGCTGTTTTTT.

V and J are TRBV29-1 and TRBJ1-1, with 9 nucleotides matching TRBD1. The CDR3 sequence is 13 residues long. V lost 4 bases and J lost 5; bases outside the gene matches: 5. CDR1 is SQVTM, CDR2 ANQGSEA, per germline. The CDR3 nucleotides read TGCAGCGTTGCGACAGGGGGAGCGACTGAAGCTTTCTTT. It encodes CSVATGGATEAFF.

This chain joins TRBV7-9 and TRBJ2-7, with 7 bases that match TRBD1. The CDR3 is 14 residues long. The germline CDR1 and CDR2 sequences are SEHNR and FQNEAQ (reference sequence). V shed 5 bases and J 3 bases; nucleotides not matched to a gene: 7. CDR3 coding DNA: TGTGCCAGCAGCCCAGGACAGGAGAACTACGAGCAGTACTTC. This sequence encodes CASSPGQENYEQYF.

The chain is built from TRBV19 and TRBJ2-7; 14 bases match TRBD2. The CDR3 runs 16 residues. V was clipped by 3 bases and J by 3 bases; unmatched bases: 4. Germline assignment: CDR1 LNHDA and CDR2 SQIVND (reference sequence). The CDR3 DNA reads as TGTGCCAGTAGTATCCAGGGACTAGCGGGGGTCTACGAGCAGTACTTC. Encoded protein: CASSIQGLAGVYEQYF.

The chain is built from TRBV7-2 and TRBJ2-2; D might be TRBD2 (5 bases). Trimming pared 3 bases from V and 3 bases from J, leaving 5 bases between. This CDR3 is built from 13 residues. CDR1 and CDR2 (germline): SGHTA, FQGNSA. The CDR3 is CASSFGDTGELFF. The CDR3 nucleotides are TGTGCCAGCAGCTTCGGGGACACCGGGGAGCTGTTTTTT.